This is a list of T cell receptor beta chains from one sample in a study of molecular identifiers for immune sequencing clone quantification. TCRdb reprocessed the PCR reads via MiXCR and lists one record per CDR3 protein. The profile covers hundreds of thousands of distinct CDR3 sequences, with around 25% appearing a single time and approximately 0.75% taken by the ten largest. Input material: naive CD8+ T cells from blood, with Jurkat cell RNA spiked in. All receptors come from a human donor in good health. Some libraries in this study had Jurkat cell RNA spiked in. Both conserved end residues are part of each CDR3. Each record gives: J gene, clone size, V gene, D gene, CDR3 DNA, CDR3 protein. A D gene is named only where the DNA matches it firmly. Expanded clones get a size class; other rows say once, few or many, or leave the size out.

>TRBJ2-3|many|TRBV20-1|TRBD2
TGCAGTGCGCGAGGGCTAGCGGGACCGGGCACTTTCACAGATACGCAGTATTTT
CSARGLAGPGTFTDTQYF
>TRBJ2-7|once|TRBV2|NA
TGTGCCAGCAAATCTACGGCCGAGCAGTACTTC
CASKSTAEQYF
>TRBJ2-7|few|TRBV5-1|NA
TGCGCCAGCAGCTTGGCCTTGAGGACCGAGACCTACGAGCAGTACTTC
CASSLALRTETYEQYF
>TRBJ2-7|NA|TRBV28|NA
TGTGCCAGCAGTTTGATCGGCGAAGCCTACGAGCAGTACTTC
CASSLIGEAYEQYF
>TRBJ2-1|NA|TRBV19|NA
TGTGCCAGTAGTTGGACTCCCCGCTCCTACAATGAGCAGTTCTTC
CASSWTPRSYNEQFF
>TRBJ2-5|NA|TRBV20-1|NA
TGCAGTGCTAGAGATATTTTAGAGACCCAGTACTTC
CSARDILETQYF
>TRBJ2-1|few|TRBV19|NA
TGTGCCAGTAGTATTGGGGACACGGGCTACAATGAGCAGTTCTTC
CASSIGDTGYNEQFF
>TRBJ2-7|NA|TRBV7-6|NA
TGTGCCAGCAGCTTAGAGGCTAGTCCGGGCGAGCAGTACTTC
CASSLEASPGEQYF
>TRBJ2-7|NA|TRBV2|TRBD1
TGTGCCAGCAGTCACAGGGGTATGGGGTCCTACGAGCAGTACTTC
CASSHRGMGSYEQYF
>TRBJ2-7|NA|TRBV7-9|TRBD2
TGTGCCAGCAGCCCCGGGACTAGCGGGAGAATTCTCGACGAGCAGTACTTC
CASSPGTSGRILDEQYF
>TRBJ2-5|few|TRBV3-1|TRBD2
TGTGCCAGCAGCCGCTCTAGCGGGGTACAAGAGACCCGGTACTTC
CASSRSSGVQETRYF
>TRBJ2-7|few|TRBV12-3/TRBV12-4|NA
TGTGCCAGCAGTCCCCCTCCGCAACAGGTGTCCTACGAGCAGTACTTC
CASSPPPQQVSYEQYF
>TRBJ2-7|many|TRBV28|TRBD2
TGTGCCAGCACCGTCCAGGGAGGGCCCGAGCAGTACTTC
CASTVQGGPEQYF
>TRBJ2-7|once|TRBV7-9|TRBD2
TGTGCCAGCAGCTTAGTGGGGGGGTACTCCTGCGAGCAGTACTTC
CASSLVGGYSCEQYF
>TRBJ1-4|NA|TRBV4-3|NA
TGCACCAGCAGCCACAACAGGGAGACATTGGATGAAAAACTGTTTTTT
CTSSHNRETLDEKLFF
>TRBJ1-1|NA|TRBV7-9|TRBD1
TGTGCCAGCAGCTTAGTAAGGGACAGGGGTGGTACTGAAGCTTTCTTT
CASSLVRDRGGTEAFF
>TRBJ2-1|NA|TRBV20-1|NA
TGCAGTGCTTGGGAACTGGCGGATGAGCAGTTCTTC
CSAWELADEQFF
>TRBJ2-7|once|TRBV27|NA
TGTGCCAGCAGTTGGGCGACAGCCTCCTACGAGCAGTACTTC
CASSWATASYEQYF
>TRBJ1-5|few|TRBV27|NA
TGTGCCAGCAGTTTTCGGGGATACAATCAGCCCCAGCATTTT
CASSFRGYNQPQHF
>TRBJ2-7|few|TRBV10-3|TRBD2
TGTGCCATCAAGAGCGGGGGGCTCCCCTACGAGCAGTACTTC
CAIKSGGLPYEQYF
>TRBJ2-5|few|TRBV4-1|NA
TGCGCCAGCAGCCAAGATACCCTAGCGCCGTACCAAGAGACCCAGTACTTC
CASSQDTLAPYQETQYF
>TRBJ2-5|NA|TRBV6-5|NA
TGTGCCAGCAGAAAACGTTGGGGGGAGACCCAGTACTTC
CASRKRWGETQYF
>TRBJ2-2|NA|TRBV5-8|NA
TGTGCCAGCAGCTTTTACAGAATAAACACCGGGGAGCTGTTTTTT
CASSFYRINTGELFF
>TRBJ1-4|NA|TRBV21-1|NA
TGTGCCAGCAGGAATCACAGGGGCCACGCAACTAATGAAAAACTGTTTTTT
CASRNHRGHATNEKLFF
>TRBJ2-5|few|TRBV10-3|NA
TGTGCCATCAGTGAGGGAGCAGGGGTGGACCAAGAGACCCAGTACTTC
CAISEGAGVDQETQYF
>TRBJ1-1|NA|TRBV9|NA
TGTGCCAGCAGCGGCGAAAGGGGGGCAGCGGGCACTGAAGCTTTCTTT
CASSGERGAAGTEAFF
>TRBJ2-6|NA|TRBV7-9|NA
TGTGCCAGCAGCTTAGGGGTAGCGTGGGCTCTGGGGGCCAACGTCCTGACTTTC
CASSLGVAWALGANVLTF
>TRBJ1-5|many|TRBV27|TRBD1
TGTGCCAGCAGTTTATCGGACAGGGTTCAGCCCCAGCATTTT
CASSLSDRVQPQHF
>TRBJ1-5|many|TRBV27|NA
TGTGCCAGCAGTTTATTCCGTGGATCCAATCAGCCCCAGCATTTT
CASSLFRGSNQPQHF
>TRBJ2-5|few|TRBV5-1|NA
TGCGCCAGCAGCGACGGGGGGCTGCAAGAGACCCAGTACTTC
CASSDGGLQETQYF
>TRBJ1-1|NA|TRBV27|NA
TGTGCCAGCAGTATGAGGGGTCACACTGAAGCTTTCTTT
CASSMRGHTEAFF
>TRBJ2-3|many|TRBV28|TRBD1
TGTGCCAGCAGTTTATGGGACAGGGGCCGCACAGATACGCAGTATTTT
CASSLWDRGRTDTQYF
>TRBJ1-1|many|TRBV19|TRBD1
TGTGCCAGTAGCCCGGGGACAGCCCCGCCGTATGAAGCTTTCTTT
CASSPGTAPPYEAFF
>TRBJ1-2|few|TRBV4-1|NA
TGCGCCAGCAGCCTCGCCAACAGCTTTTCCTATGGCTACACCTTC
CASSLANSFSYGYTF
>TRBJ1-2|few|TRBV4-1|NA
TGCGCCAGCAGCCACATTGGAGGGGATAACTATGGCTACACCTTC
CASSHIGGDNYGYTF
>TRBJ1-3|NA|TRBV12-3/TRBV12-4|TRBD1
TGTGCCAGCAGTTTAGACGCGGGGACAGGGTTCTCTGGAAACACCATATATTTT
CASSLDAGTGFSGNTIYF
>TRBJ2-7|NA|TRBV2|TRBD2
TGTGCCAGCAGTACTAGCGGGCCTACCTACGAGCAGTACTTC
CASSTSGPTYEQYF
>TRBJ2-5|few|TRBV29-1|NA
TGCAGCGTTGGCGGGGCGGGGAGGTTAGAGACCCAGTACTTC
CSVGGAGRLETQYF
>TRBJ2-7|many|TRBV10-3|NA
TGTGCCATCAGTGACGCGGGTGTCGACGAGCAGTACTTC
CAISDAGVDEQYF
>TRBJ2-2|few|TRBV6-5|TRBD2
TGTGCCAGCGATTCGTTGACTAGCGGGACCGGGGAGCTGTTTTTT
CASDSLTSGTGELFF